This TCR beta chain was documented in a study of cytomegalovirus exposure and HLA in healthy donors. Some clones are missing from TCRdb's copy, which holds only in-frame ones; the method was immunoSEQ multiplex PCR. The sample has under 150,000 clones, around 89% seen once. This clone occurred a few times. Sample: PBMCs. The source of this sequence is a woman younger than 35 in good health and CMV-seropositive.

The CDR3: CASSSAGGYGYTF. The CDR3 DNA reads as TGTGCCAGCAGCTCCGCAGGGGGCTATGGCTACACCTTC. The V and J genes are TRBV5-6 and TRBJ1-2, with 7 bases lining up with TRBD1. CDR1 is SGHDT and CDR2 is YYEEEE in the germline V gene. The CDR3 consists of 13 residues. V dropped 3 bases and J dropped 4; count of bases not matched to a gene: 3.